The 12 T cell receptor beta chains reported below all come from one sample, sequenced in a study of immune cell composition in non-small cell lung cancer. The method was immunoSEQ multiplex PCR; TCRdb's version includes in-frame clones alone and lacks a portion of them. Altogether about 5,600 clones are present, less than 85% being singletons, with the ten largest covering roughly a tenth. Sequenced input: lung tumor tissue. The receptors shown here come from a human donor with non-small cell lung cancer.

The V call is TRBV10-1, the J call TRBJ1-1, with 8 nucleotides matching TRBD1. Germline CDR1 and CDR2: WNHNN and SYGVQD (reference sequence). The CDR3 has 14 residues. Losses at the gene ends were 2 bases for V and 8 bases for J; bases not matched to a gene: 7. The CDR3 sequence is CASSERNRGREAFF. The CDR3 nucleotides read TGCGCCAGCAGTGAGCGAAACAGGGGGAGAGAAGCTTTCTTT.

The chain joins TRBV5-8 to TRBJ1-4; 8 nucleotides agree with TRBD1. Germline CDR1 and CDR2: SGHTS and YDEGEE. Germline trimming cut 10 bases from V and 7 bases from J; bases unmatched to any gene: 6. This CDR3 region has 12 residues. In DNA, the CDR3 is TGTGCCGCGACAGGGGCAGGTGAAAAACTGTTTTTT. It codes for CAATGAGEKLFF.

This CDR3 is CASRPGTGGNIQYF. The CDR3 DNA reads TGTGCCAGCCGCCCTGGGACAGGGGGGAACATTCAGTACTTC. This rearrangement joins TRBV27 to TRBJ2-4, with TRBD1 identical over 11 bases. The length of the CDR3 is 14 residues. V trimming: 8 bases; J trimming: 7 bases; junction bases outside the gene matches: 7. CDR1 MNHEY and CDR2 SMNVEV come from the germline V gene (reference sequence).

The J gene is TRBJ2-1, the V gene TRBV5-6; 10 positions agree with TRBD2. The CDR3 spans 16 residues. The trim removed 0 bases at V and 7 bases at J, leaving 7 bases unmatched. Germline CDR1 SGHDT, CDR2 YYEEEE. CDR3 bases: TGTGCCAGCAGCTTGGTGACTAGCGGGTTCCATAATGAGCAGTTCTTC. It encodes CASSLVTSGFHNEQFF.

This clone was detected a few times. CDR3 bases: TGTGCCAGCAGCCCCCCGAGTGACGAGCAGTACTTC. Amino acids: CASSPPSDEQYF. The rearrangement joins TRBV7-2 to TRBJ2-7; D gene ambiguous. V was trimmed by 5 bases and J by 5 bases, leaving 10 bases between them. The CDR3 is made up of 12 amino acids. Looked up from germline, CDR1 is SGHTA and CDR2 is FQGNSA. Combining the CDR3 with reference TRBV7-2 and TRBJ2-7 gives the whole variable domain GAGVSQSPSNKVTEKGKDVELRCDPISGHTALYWYRQSLGQGLEFLIYFQGNSAPDKSGLPSDRFSAERTGGSVSTLTIQRTQQEDSAVYLCASSPPSDEQYFGPGTRLTVT.

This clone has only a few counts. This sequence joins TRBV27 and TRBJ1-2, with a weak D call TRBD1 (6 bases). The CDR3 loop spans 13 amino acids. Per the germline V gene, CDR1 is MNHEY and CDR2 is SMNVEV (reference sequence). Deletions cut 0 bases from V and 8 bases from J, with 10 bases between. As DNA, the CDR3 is TGTGCCAGCAGTTTATCGGCAGGGGACGGCTACACCTTC. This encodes CASSLSAGDGYTF.

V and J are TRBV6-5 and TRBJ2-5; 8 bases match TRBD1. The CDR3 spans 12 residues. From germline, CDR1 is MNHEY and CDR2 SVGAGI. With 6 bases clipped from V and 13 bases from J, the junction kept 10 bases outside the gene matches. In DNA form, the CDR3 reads TGTGCCAGCAGCACCGGACAGGGTTCGGGGTACTTC. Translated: CASSTGQGSGYF.

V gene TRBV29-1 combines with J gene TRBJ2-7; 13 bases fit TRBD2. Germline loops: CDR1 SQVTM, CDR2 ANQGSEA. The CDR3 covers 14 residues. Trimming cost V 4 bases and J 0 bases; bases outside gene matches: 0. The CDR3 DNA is TGCAGCGTTGGGACTAGCGGGAGCTCCTACGAGCAGTACTTC. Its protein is CSVGTSGSSYEQYF.

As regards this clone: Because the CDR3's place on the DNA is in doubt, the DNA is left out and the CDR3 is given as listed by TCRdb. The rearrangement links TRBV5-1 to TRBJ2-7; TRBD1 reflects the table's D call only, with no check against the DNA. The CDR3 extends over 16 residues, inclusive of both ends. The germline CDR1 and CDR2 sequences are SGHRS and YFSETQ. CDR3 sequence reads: CASSFGPGVGTYEQYF.

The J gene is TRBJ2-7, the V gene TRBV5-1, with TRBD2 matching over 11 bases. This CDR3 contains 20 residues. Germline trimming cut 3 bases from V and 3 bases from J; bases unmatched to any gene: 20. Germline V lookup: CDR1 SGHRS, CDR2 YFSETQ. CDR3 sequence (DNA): TGCGCCAGCAGCTCCGGCGGGCTAGCGGGGGGACCCGGCTACCACTACGAGCAGTACTTC. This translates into CASSSGGLAGGPGYHYEQYF.

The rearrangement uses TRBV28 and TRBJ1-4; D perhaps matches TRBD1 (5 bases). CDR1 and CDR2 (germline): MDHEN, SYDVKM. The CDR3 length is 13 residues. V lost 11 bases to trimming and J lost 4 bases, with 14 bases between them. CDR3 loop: CAGYDSRNEKLFF. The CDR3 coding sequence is TGTGCCGGATACGACAGCCGTAATGAAAAACTGTTTTTT.

CDR3 sequence reads: CASSLQGNEQYF. DNA of the CDR3: TGTGCCAGCAGTTTACAGGGTAACGAGCAGTACTTC. The rearrangement uses TRBV28 and TRBJ2-7, with TRBD1 as a possible D gene (5 bases). Germline V gene data show CDR1 as MDHEN and CDR2 as SYDVKM. The CDR3 runs to 12 residues. V was trimmed by 2 bases and J by 5 bases, leaving 7 bases between them.